This is a list of T cell receptor beta chains from one sample in a study of graft-versus-host responses after intestinal transplantation. Sequencing used immunoSEQ multiplex PCR; TCRdb keeps in-frame clones, though not all of them. The sample yields 9,500 or so clones, around nine tenths seen once. The material sequenced was PBMCs, taken roughly 35 weeks after intestinal transplant. The receptors were gathered from a human patient who received an intestinal transplant, so some T cells may come from the graft donor. CDR3s include the opening cysteine and the closing phenylalanine or tryptophan. Each record gives: V gene, J gene, CDR3 protein.

TRBV6-5	TRBJ2-3	CASSYTGRAGTDTQYF
TRBV10-3	TRBJ1-1	CAIRGGGEARNTEAFF
TRBV28	TRBJ2-1	CASSLGLDGNNEQFF
TRBV10-3	TRBJ1-1	CAISESARLEAFF
TRBV5-4	TRBJ2-1	CASSLSASGASYNEQFF
TRBV7-9	TRBJ2-1	CASSPRAVSSYNEQFF
TRBV6-6	TRBJ1-5	CASKGDRERGQPQHF
TRBV6-5	TRBJ2-5	CASSLSGGAQETQYF
TRBV28	TRBJ2-7	CASSFRTYEQYF
TRBV28	TRBJ2-6	CASSLTLGANVLTF
TRBV14	TRBJ1-2	CASSHLGGDCGYTF
TRBV30	TRBJ2-2	CAWSLGQNTGELFF